This is a list of T cell receptor beta chains from one sample in a study of blood T cell repertoires in COVID-19. Generated by immunoSEQ multiplex PCR, the TCRdb table keeps only in-frame clones and is missing some. This sample carries about 150,000 clones, around 82% of them seen once, and the ten largest clones take 0.63%. Sample: peripheral blood. The source is a man aged 60 to 69 with COVID-19, enrolled during active disease. Each CDR3 is given with its conserved first and last residue. D genes are given only for firm matches. Where a row states a size, it is once, few, many or the class of an expanded clone; other rows omit it.

d_gene: TRBD1; j_gene: TRBJ1-4; v_gene: TRBV11-3; abundance: .; CDR3nt: TGTGCCAGCAGCTCCAAGACAGGGCGGTACGAAAAACTGTTTTTT; CDR3aa: CASSSKTGRYEKLFF
d_gene: TRBD1; j_gene: TRBJ2-5; v_gene: TRBV5-4; abundance: .; CDR3nt: TGTGCCAGCAGCCCCAGCGGGACAGGGGGCTTACAAGAGACCCAGTACTTC; CDR3aa: CASSPSGTGGLQETQYF
d_gene: TRBD1; j_gene: TRBJ2-3; v_gene: TRBV7-2; abundance: .; CDR3nt: TGTGCCAGCAGCCGGGACAGATACACAGATACGCAGTATTTT; CDR3aa: CASSRDRYTDTQYF
d_gene: .; j_gene: TRBJ1-4; v_gene: TRBV10-3; abundance: .; CDR3nt: TGTGCCTCCGGGGCGGGGGAACCTAATGAAAAACTGTTTTTT; CDR3aa: CASGAGEPNEKLFF
d_gene: .; j_gene: TRBJ1-1; v_gene: TRBV5-1; abundance: .; CDR3nt: TGCGCCAGCAGCTTGGCGCAGGGGATGAACACTGAAGCTTTCTTT; CDR3aa: CASSLAQGMNTEAFF
d_gene: .; j_gene: TRBJ2-1; v_gene: TRBV6-2/TRBV6-3; abundance: .; CDR3nt: TGTGCCAGCAGTTACCAAATTGGACGGGGTCGCAATGAGCAGTTCTTC; CDR3aa: CASSYQIGRGRNEQFF
d_gene: .; j_gene: TRBJ2-7; v_gene: TRBV30; abundance: few; CDR3nt: TGTGCCTGGCAACCCGAGCGCCAGGGGCTACCCTACGAGCAGTACTTC; CDR3aa: CAWQPERQGLPYEQYF
d_gene: .; j_gene: TRBJ1-1; v_gene: TRBV11-1; abundance: .; CDR3nt: TGTGCCAGCAGCACTACAGGGATGAACACTGAAGCTTTCTTT; CDR3aa: CASSTTGMNTEAFF
d_gene: .; j_gene: TRBJ1-5; v_gene: TRBV3-1/TRBV3-2; abundance: .; CDR3nt: TGTGCCAGCAGCCAAGGAATAGGGGGAAATCAGCCCCAGCATTTT; CDR3aa: CASSQGIGGNQPQHF
d_gene: TRBD2; j_gene: TRBJ2-1; v_gene: TRBV29-1; abundance: .; CDR3nt: TGCAGCGTTGGGTTGCGCCTAGCGGACAATGAGCAGTTCTTC; CDR3aa: CSVGLRLADNEQFF
d_gene: TRBD1; j_gene: TRBJ1-1; v_gene: TRBV13; abundance: few; CDR3nt: TGTGCCAGCAGCTTACCCGCTAAAAGACAGGGTCTAATGAACACTGAAGCTTTCTTT; CDR3aa: CASSLPAKRQGLMNTEAFF
d_gene: .; j_gene: TRBJ2-5; v_gene: TRBV27; abundance: .; CDR3nt: TGTGCCAGCAGTTTCACAGGGACCCAAGAGACCCAGTACTTC; CDR3aa: CASSFTGTQETQYF
d_gene: .; j_gene: TRBJ2-2; v_gene: TRBV7-3; abundance: .; CDR3nt: TGTGCCAGCAGTCCCGGCTGGACAATGAACACCGGGGAGCTGTTTTTT; CDR3aa: CASSPGWTMNTGELFF
d_gene: TRBD1; j_gene: TRBJ1-5; v_gene: TRBV7-9; abundance: .; CDR3nt: TGTGCCAGCACCCTAGGGACAGGTAGAAATCAGCCCCAGCATTTT; CDR3aa: CASTLGTGRNQPQHF
d_gene: .; j_gene: TRBJ1-1; v_gene: TRBV18; abundance: .; CDR3nt: TGTGCCAGCCGTGGACAGTACAGCAACACTGAAGCTTTCTTT; CDR3aa: CASRGQYSNTEAFF
d_gene: .; j_gene: TRBJ2-3; v_gene: TRBV7-9; abundance: few; CDR3nt: TGTGCCAGCCTCCGCGGCGGGACTAGCACAGATACGCAGTATTTT; CDR3aa: CASLRGGTSTDTQYF
d_gene: .; j_gene: TRBJ1-4; v_gene: TRBV28; abundance: few; CDR3nt: TGTGCCAGCAGTGGGACGCCCGGGAGGGAAAAACTGTTTTTT; CDR3aa: CASSGTPGREKLFF
d_gene: .; j_gene: TRBJ2-7; v_gene: TRBV28; abundance: .; CDR3nt: TGTGCCAGCAGACGACAGGAGTTGGGGGAGCAGTACTTC; CDR3aa: CASRRQELGEQYF
d_gene: TRBD1; j_gene: TRBJ1-2; v_gene: TRBV2; abundance: .; CDR3nt: TGTGCCAGCAGTGGCCCGGGGACAGATAACTATGGCTACACCTTC; CDR3aa: CASSGPGTDNYGYTF
d_gene: TRBD2; j_gene: TRBJ2-1; v_gene: TRBV3-1/TRBV3-2; abundance: .; CDR3nt: TGTGCCAGCAGCCAAGTTCATGGAGGGACTAGCGGGAGAGGGACCCACAATGAGCAGTTCTTC; CDR3aa: CASSQVHGGTSGRGTHNEQFF
d_gene: TRBD2; j_gene: TRBJ2-7; v_gene: TRBV16; abundance: .; CDR3nt: TGTGCCAGCAGCCAAATTAGCGGGAGTAGGTACGAGCAGTACTTC; CDR3aa: CASSQISGSRYEQYF
d_gene: TRBD1; j_gene: TRBJ2-7; v_gene: TRBV2; abundance: .; CDR3nt: TGTGCCAGCAGTGGACAGGGTTACGAGCAGTACTTC; CDR3aa: CASSGQGYEQYF
d_gene: TRBD1; j_gene: TRBJ2-5; v_gene: TRBV10-1; abundance: once; CDR3nt: TGCGCCAGCTCGAATACAGGGGTGGTAGAGACCCAGTACTTC; CDR3aa: CASSNTGVVETQYF
d_gene: .; j_gene: TRBJ2-5; v_gene: TRBV14; abundance: few; CDR3nt: TGTGCCAGCAGCCAAGCGCAGGGTCTAACCCAGTACTTC; CDR3aa: CASSQAQGLTQYF
d_gene: TRBD2; j_gene: TRBJ2-5; v_gene: TRBV4-2; abundance: .; CDR3nt: TGTGCCAGCAGCCAAGAAGAGGGGGGTGCGGGAGGAAGGACCCAGTACTTC; CDR3aa: CASSQEEGGAGGRTQYF
d_gene: TRBD2; j_gene: TRBJ2-1; v_gene: TRBV3-1/TRBV3-2; abundance: .; CDR3nt: TGTGCCAGCAGCCCCGGACTAGCGGGAGTAGGAGAGCAGTTCTTC; CDR3aa: CASSPGLAGVGEQFF
d_gene: .; j_gene: TRBJ2-7; v_gene: TRBV12-3/TRBV12-4; abundance: .; CDR3nt: TGTGCCAGCAGTGTCTCCTTCGAGCAGTACTTC; CDR3aa: CASSVSFEQYF
d_gene: TRBD1; j_gene: TRBJ2-7; v_gene: TRBV7-2; abundance: .; CDR3nt: TGTGCCAGCAGCGGACAGGGGTACGAGCAGTACTTC; CDR3aa: CASSGQGYEQYF
d_gene: .; j_gene: TRBJ1-6; v_gene: TRBV19; abundance: .; CDR3nt: TGTGCCAGTAGTATTACAGGCGTCAATAATTCACCCCTCCACTTT; CDR3aa: CASSITGVNNSPLHF
d_gene: .; j_gene: TRBJ1-4; v_gene: TRBV29-1; abundance: .; CDR3nt: TGCAGCGTCCTAAATAGGAGAGCTGGTAATGAAAAACTGTTTTTT; CDR3aa: CSVLNRRAGNEKLFF
d_gene: .; j_gene: TRBJ1-4; v_gene: TRBV9; abundance: .; CDR3nt: TGTGCCAGCAGCGTAGAGGGAGGTGGTGAAAAACTGTTTTTT; CDR3aa: CASSVEGGGEKLFF
d_gene: .; j_gene: TRBJ1-1; v_gene: TRBV14; abundance: .; CDR3nt: TGTGCCAGCAGCCAAGTTAGGAACACTGAAGCTTTCTTT; CDR3aa: CASSQVRNTEAFF
d_gene: .; j_gene: TRBJ1-6; v_gene: TRBV18; abundance: .; CDR3nt: TGTGCCAGCTCACTTGATGAGTCACCCCTCCACTTT; CDR3aa: CASSLDESPLHF
d_gene: .; j_gene: TRBJ1-4; v_gene: TRBV29-1; abundance: .; CDR3nt: TGCAGCGTTGGCGACAGGATGGCTGAAAAACTGTTTTTT; CDR3aa: CSVGDRMAEKLFF
d_gene: .; j_gene: TRBJ1-2; v_gene: TRBV3-1/TRBV3-2; abundance: .; CDR3nt: TGTGCCAGCAGCCCAGGACAGTCACCCTATGGCTACACCTTC; CDR3aa: CASSPGQSPYGYTF
d_gene: .; j_gene: TRBJ2-5; v_gene: TRBV19; abundance: .; CDR3nt: TGTGCCAGTAGTATTCAAGGGGTAGAGACCCAGTACTTC; CDR3aa: CASSIQGVETQYF
d_gene: .; j_gene: TRBJ2-3; v_gene: TRBV7-3; abundance: once; CDR3nt: TGTGCCAGCAGCTCCTGGAGCGGCAGGGATACGCAGTATTTT; CDR3aa: CASSSWSGRDTQYF
d_gene: TRBD1; j_gene: TRBJ1-1; v_gene: TRBV18; abundance: .; CDR3nt: TGTGCCAGCTCACCAGGCAGGGGGCCGATGAACACTGAAGCTTTCTTT; CDR3aa: CASSPGRGPMNTEAFF
d_gene: TRBD2; j_gene: TRBJ2-3; v_gene: TRBV5-1; abundance: .; CDR3nt: TGCGCCAGCAGCTTGGTGGCTAGCGGGGGACAAACGCAGTATTTT; CDR3aa: CASSLVASGGQTQYF
d_gene: TRBD1; j_gene: TRBJ1-3; v_gene: TRBV6-5; abundance: once; CDR3nt: TGTGCCAGCACAAGGGGGCACGGAAACACCATATATTTT; CDR3aa: CASTRGHGNTIYF
d_gene: TRBD1; j_gene: TRBJ2-2; v_gene: TRBV14; abundance: .; CDR3nt: TGTGCCAGCAGCCGGGACAGGAAGACCGGGGAGCTGTTTTTT; CDR3aa: CASSRDRKTGELFF
d_gene: .; j_gene: TRBJ1-3; v_gene: TRBV6-5; abundance: .; CDR3nt: TGTGCCAGCAGCCCGGTCACCTCTGAAAACACCATATATTTT; CDR3aa: CASSPVTSENTIYF
d_gene: .; j_gene: TRBJ1-5; v_gene: TRBV7-8; abundance: once; CDR3nt: TGTGCCACCACCGACGGGGACTATAGCAATCAGCCCCAGCATTTT; CDR3aa: CATTDGDYSNQPQHF
d_gene: .; j_gene: TRBJ2-1; v_gene: TRBV11-2; abundance: few; CDR3nt: TGTGCCAGCAGCTTTATTACCTCCAACCCGGGGAACAATGAGCAGTTCTTC; CDR3aa: CASSFITSNPGNNEQFF
d_gene: TRBD1; j_gene: TRBJ1-1; v_gene: TRBV6-5; abundance: .; CDR3nt: TGTGCCAGCAGAACAGGGGTGGGTGAAGCTTTCTTT; CDR3aa: CASRTGVGEAFF
d_gene: TRBD1; j_gene: TRBJ1-2; v_gene: TRBV7-2; abundance: .; CDR3nt: TGTGCCAGCAGCTTAGCAACAGGGGATGGCTACACCTTC; CDR3aa: CASSLATGDGYTF
d_gene: .; j_gene: TRBJ1-4; v_gene: TRBV19; abundance: .; CDR3nt: TGTGCCAGTAGTATAGGAGGAGCTAATGAAAAACTGTTTTTT; CDR3aa: CASSIGGANEKLFF
d_gene: .; j_gene: TRBJ1-2; v_gene: TRBV10-2; abundance: .; CDR3nt: TGCGCCAGCAGTGATCAGGGGTCTGTAAATGGCTACACCTTC; CDR3aa: CASSDQGSVNGYTF
d_gene: .; j_gene: TRBJ2-3; v_gene: TRBV5-1; abundance: .; CDR3nt: TGCGCCAGCAGCTTGGGTCCCGGGAGCACAGATACGCAGTATTTT; CDR3aa: CASSLGPGSTDTQYF